Below, one TCR beta chain is given with its context. Its antigen remains unknown. The data are from a study of shared clonotypes between healthy human individuals. Method: immunoSEQ multiplex PCR; TCRdb's copy keeps in-frame clones and lacks some. The sample carries around 2,000,000 clones, roughly 95% recorded once. Study outcomes and limitations: Enrolling few donors narrowed the genetic and exposure-history diversity that was represented. A handful of donors showed sharing of approximately 5% of naive CD4 clonotypes. Large sequencing depth failed to make sorted-subset sequencing complete, rarefaction showed. Generally, naive subsets (rather than memory subsets) showed larger estimated richness.

This TCR was recovered from a man aged 18-30 years in good health. The sequencing sample was made of naive CD4+ T cells sorted from blood. The subset is: CD45RA+ positively selected.

The CDR3 spells CASSQDRAGFYEQYF. In nucleotides, the CDR3 is TGCGCCAGCAGCCAAGATAGGGCAGGATTTTACGAGCAGTACTTC. This chain uses TRBV4-3 with TRBJ2-7; D remains unclear. The V gene lost 0 bases and the J gene lost 4 bases, with 13 bases spanning the gap. The CDR3 runs to 15 residues. CDR1 and CDR2 from the germline V gene are LGHNA and YSLEER.